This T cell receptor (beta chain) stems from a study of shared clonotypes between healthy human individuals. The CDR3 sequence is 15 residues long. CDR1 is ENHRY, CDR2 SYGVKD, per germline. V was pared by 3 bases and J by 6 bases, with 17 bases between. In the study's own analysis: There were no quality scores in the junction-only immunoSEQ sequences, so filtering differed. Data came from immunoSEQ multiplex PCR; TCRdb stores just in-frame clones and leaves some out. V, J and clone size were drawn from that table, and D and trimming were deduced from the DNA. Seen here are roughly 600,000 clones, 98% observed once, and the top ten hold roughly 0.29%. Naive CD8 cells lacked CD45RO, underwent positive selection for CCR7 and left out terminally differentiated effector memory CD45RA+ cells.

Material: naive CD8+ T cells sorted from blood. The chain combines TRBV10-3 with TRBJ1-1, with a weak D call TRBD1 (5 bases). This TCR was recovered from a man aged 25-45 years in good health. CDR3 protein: CAISDPDQGRAEAFF. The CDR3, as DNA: TGTGCCATCAGTGACCCTGACCAGGGAAGGGCTGAAGCTTTCTTT.